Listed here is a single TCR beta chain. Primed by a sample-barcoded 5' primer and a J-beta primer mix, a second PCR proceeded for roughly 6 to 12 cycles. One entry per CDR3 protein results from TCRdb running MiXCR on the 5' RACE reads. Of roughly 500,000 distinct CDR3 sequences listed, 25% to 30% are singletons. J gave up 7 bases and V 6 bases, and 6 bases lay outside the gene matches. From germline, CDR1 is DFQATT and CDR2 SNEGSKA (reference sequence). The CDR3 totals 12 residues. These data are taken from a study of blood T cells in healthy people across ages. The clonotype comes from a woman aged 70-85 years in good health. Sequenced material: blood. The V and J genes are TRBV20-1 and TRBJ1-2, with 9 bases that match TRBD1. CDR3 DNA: TGCAGTGCCCCCGACAGGGGGATTGGCTACACCTTC. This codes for CSAPDRGIGYTF.